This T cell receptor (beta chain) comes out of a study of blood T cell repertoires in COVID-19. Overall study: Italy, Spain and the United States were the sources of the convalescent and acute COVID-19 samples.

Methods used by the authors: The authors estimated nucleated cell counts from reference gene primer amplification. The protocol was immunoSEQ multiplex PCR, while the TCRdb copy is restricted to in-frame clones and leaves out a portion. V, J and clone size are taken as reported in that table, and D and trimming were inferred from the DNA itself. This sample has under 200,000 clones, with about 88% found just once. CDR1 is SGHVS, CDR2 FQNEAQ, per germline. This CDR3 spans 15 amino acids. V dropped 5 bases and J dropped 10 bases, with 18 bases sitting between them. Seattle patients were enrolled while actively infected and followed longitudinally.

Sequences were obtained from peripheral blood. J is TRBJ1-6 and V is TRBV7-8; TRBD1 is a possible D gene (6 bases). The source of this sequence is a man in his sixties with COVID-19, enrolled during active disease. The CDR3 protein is CASSGNRDPSSPLHF. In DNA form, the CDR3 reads TGTGCCAGCAGCGGGAACAGGGATCCCAGCTCACCCCTCCACTTT.